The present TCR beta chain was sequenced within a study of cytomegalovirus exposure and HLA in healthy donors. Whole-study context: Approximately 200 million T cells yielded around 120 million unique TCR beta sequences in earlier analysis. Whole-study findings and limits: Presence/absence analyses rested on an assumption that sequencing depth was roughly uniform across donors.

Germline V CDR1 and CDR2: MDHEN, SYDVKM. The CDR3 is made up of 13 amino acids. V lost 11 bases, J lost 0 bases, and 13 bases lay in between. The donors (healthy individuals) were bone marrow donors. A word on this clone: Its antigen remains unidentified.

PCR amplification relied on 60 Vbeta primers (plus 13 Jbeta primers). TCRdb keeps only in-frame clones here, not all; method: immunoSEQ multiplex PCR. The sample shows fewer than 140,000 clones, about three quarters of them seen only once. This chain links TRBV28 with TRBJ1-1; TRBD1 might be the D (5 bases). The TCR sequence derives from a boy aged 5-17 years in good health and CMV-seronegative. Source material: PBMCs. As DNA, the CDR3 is TGTGCCGGAAACAAGGGGATGAACACTGAAGCTTTCTTT. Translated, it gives CAGNKGMNTEAFF.